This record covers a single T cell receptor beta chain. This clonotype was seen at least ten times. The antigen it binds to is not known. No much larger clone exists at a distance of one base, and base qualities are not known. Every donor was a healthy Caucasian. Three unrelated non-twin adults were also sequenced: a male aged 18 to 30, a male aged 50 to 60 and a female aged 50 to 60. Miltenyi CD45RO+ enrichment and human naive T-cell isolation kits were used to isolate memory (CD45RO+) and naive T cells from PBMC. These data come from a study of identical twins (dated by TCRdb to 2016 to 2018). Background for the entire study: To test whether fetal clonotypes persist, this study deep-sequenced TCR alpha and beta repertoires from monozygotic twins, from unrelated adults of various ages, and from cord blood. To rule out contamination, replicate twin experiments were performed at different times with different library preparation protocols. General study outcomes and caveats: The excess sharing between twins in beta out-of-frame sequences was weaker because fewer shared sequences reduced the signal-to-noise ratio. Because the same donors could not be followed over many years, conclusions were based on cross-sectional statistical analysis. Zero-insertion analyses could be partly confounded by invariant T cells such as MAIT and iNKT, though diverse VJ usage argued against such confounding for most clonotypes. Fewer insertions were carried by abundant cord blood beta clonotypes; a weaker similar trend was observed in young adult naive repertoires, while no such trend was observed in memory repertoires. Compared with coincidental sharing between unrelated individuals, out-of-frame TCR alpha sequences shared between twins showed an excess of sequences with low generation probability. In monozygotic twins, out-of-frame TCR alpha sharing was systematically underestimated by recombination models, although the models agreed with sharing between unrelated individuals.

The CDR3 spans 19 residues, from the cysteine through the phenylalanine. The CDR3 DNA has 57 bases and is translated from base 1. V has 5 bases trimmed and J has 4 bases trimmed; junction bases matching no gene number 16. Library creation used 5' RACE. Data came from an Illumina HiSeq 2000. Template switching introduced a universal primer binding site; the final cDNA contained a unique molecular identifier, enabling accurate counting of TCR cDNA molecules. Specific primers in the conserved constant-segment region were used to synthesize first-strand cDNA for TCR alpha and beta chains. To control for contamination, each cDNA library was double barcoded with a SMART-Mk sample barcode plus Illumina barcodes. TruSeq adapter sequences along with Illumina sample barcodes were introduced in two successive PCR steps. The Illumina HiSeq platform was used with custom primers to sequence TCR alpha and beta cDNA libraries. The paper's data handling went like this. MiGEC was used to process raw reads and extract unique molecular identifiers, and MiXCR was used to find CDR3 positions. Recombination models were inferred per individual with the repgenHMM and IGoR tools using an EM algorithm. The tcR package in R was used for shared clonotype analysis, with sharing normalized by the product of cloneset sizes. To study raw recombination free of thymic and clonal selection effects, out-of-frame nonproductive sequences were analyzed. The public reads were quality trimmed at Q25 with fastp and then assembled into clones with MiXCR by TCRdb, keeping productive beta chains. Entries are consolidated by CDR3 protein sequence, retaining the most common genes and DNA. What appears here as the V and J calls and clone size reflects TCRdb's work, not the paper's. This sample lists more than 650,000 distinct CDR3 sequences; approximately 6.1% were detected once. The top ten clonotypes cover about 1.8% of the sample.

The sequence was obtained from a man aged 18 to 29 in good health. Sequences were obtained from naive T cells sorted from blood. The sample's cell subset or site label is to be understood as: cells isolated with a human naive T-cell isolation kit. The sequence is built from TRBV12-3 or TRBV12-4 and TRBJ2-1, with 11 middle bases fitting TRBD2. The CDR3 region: CASSKTGSKGTSGYNEQFF. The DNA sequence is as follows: TGTGCCAGCAGTAAGACAGGGTCCAAGGGGACTAGCGGATACAATGAGCAGTTCTTC.